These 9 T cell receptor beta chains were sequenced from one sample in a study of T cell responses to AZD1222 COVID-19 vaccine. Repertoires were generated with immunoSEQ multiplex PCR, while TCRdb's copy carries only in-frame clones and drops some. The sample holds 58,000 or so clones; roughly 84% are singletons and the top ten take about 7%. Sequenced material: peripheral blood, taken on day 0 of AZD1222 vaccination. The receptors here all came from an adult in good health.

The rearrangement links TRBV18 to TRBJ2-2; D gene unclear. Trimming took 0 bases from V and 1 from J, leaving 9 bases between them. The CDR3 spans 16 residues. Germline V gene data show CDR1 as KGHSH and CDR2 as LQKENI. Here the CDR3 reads CASSPPGSVNTGELFF. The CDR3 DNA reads TGTGCCAGCTCACCACCAGGGTCGGTGAACACCGGGGAGCTGTTTTTT.

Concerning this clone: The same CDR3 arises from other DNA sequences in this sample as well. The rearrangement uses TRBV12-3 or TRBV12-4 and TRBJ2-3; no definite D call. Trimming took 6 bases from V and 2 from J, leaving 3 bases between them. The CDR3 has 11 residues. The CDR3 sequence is CASRNTDTQYF. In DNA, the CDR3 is TGTGCCAGCAGAAACACAGATACGCAGTATTTT.

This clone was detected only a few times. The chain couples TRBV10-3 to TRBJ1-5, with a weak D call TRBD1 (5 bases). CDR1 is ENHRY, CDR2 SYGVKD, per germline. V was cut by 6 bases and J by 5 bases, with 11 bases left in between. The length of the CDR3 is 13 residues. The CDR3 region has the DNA TGTGCCATCAGGGGGGACGGCTATCAGCCCCAGCATTTT. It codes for CAIRGDGYQPQHF.

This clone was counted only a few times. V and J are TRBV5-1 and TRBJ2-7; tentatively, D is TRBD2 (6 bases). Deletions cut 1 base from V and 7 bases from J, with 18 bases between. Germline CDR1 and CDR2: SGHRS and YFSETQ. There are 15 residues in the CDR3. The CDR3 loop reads CASSLFSGPAGEQYF. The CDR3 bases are TGCGCCAGCAGCTTGTTCAGCGGCCCGGCGGGAGAGCAGTACTTC.

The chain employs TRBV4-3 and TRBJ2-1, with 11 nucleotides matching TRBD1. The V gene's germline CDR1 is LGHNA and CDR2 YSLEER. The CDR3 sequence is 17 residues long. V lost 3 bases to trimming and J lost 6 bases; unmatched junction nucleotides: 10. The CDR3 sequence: CASSQGSGTGGGNEQFF. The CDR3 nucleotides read TGCGCCAGCAGCCAGGGCTCCGGGACAGGGGGTGGCAATGAGCAGTTCTTC.

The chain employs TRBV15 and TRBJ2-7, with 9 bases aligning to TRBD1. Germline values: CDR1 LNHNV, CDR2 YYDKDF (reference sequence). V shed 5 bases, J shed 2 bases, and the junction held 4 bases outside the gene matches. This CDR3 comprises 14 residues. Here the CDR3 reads CATSPGTGTYEQYF. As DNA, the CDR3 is TGTGCCACCAGCCCGGGGACAGGGACCTACGAGCAGTACTTC.

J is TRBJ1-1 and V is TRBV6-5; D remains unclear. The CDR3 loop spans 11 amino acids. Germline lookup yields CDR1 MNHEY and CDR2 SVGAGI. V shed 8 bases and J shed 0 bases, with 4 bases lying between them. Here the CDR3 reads CASSMNTEAFF. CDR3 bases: TGTGCCAGCTCGATGAACACTGAAGCTTTCTTT.

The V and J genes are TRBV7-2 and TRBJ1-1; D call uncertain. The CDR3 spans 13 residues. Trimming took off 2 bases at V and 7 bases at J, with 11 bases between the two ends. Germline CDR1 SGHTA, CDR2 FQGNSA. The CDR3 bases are TGTGCCAGCAGCTTAAAGGGTTTCGGTGAAGCTTTCTTT. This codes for CASSLKGFGEAFF.

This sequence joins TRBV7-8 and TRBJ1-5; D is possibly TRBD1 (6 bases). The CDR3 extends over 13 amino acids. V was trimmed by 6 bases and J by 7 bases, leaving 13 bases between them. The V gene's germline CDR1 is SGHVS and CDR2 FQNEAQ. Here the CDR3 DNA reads TGTGCCAGCAGACAGGGAAGGGAACAGCCCCAGCATTTT. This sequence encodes CASRQGREQPQHF.